Listed below are T cell receptor beta chains from one sample, sequenced in a study of PD-1 blockade in classical Hodgkin lymphoma. Sequencing used immunoSEQ multiplex PCR; TCRdb keeps in-frame clones, though not all of them. The data contain roughly 100,000 clones, over 85% of them singletons. This specimen consisted of peripheral blood mononuclear cells (PBMCs), obtained before the fourth cycle of nivolumab. These receptor sequences come from a human donor with classical Hodgkin lymphoma. Each CDR3 is given with its conserved first and last residue. D genes are given only for firm matches. Size values are once, few and many counts, or a class for expanded clones, and some rows have none.

j_gene | v_gene | abundance | d_gene | CDR3nt | CDR3aa
TRBJ2-2 | TRBV29-1 | many | TRBD1 | TGCAGCGTTGGAGGCACAGGGGGTTGGAACACCGGGGAGCTGTTTTTT | CSVGGTGGWNTGELFF
TRBJ1-5 | TRBV9 | . | . | TGTGCCTCCGGCCCAGGGTCGGGCAATCAGCCCCAGCATTTT | CASGPGSGNQPQHF
TRBJ2-4 | TRBV2 | . | TRBD1 | TGTGCCAGCAGTGATTATTACAGGGGAACCAAAAACATTCAGTACTTC | CASSDYYRGTKNIQYF
TRBJ1-1 | TRBV4-1 | once | . | TGCGCCAGCAGCCTCGGACCGATGAACACTGAAGCTTTCTTT | CASSLGPMNTEAFF
TRBJ1-1 | TRBV4-2 | . | . | TGTGCCAGCAGCCAAGGGGGACGGATGAACACTGAAGCTTTCTTT | CASSQGGRMNTEAFF
TRBJ1-5 | TRBV4-1 | . | . | TGCGCCAGCAGCCCCATTAATGGCAGACTCAATCAGCCCCAGCATTTT | CASSPINGRLNQPQHF
TRBJ2-7 | TRBV7-8 | . | TRBD1 | TGTGCCAGCAGCTTCGCAACCCCTTACAGGGGCCCGTACGAGCAGTACTTC | CASSFATPYRGPYEQYF
TRBJ2-5 | TRBV10-3 | once | . | TGTGCCATCAGTGAGAGTCCGGCGGGGCAAGAGACCCAGTACTTC | CAISESPAGQETQYF
TRBJ2-7 | TRBV5-4 | once | TRBD1 | TGTGCCAGCAGCTTGGCCACCCGGACAGGGAAGTACGAGCAGTACTTC | CASSLATRTGKYEQYF
TRBJ1-4 | TRBV2 | once | . | TGTGCCAGCAGTGAAGCAGGGGGTGGAAAACTGTTTTTT | CASSEAGGGKLFF
TRBJ1-5 | TRBV2 | . | . | TGTGCCAGCAACCGGGACACATATCAGCCCCAGCATTTT | CASNRDTYQPQHF
TRBJ1-1 | TRBV7-7 | . | . | TGTGCTAGCAGCGTCACACCCGACACTGAAGCTTTCTTT | CASSVTPDTEAFF
TRBJ2-1 | TRBV29-1 | . | TRBD2 | TGCAGCGTTGAAGCTAGCGGGAGGGCCAATGAGCAGTTCTTC | CSVEASGRANEQFF
TRBJ2-5 | TRBV10-3 | . | . | TGTGCCACGCAAGGCCGACAGGCTCAAGAGACCCAGTACTTC | CATQGRQAQETQYF
TRBJ1-5 | TRBV19 | few | . | TGTGCCAGTAGTATAGATCAGAATAGCAATCAGCCCCAGCATTTT | CASSIDQNSNQPQHF
TRBJ1-3 | TRBV14 | . | . | TGTGCCAGCAGCCAACTGGTTGGAAACACCATATATTTT | CASSQLVGNTIYF
TRBJ1-2 | TRBV29-1 | . | . | TGCAGCCTAAGGGGGGGCGAAGCGGACTACACCTTC | CSLRGGEADYTF
TRBJ2-7 | TRBV11-2 | . | TRBD1 | TGTGCCAGCAGCCCGACAGGGAGCTCCTACGAGCAGTACTTC | CASSPTGSSYEQYF
TRBJ2-5 | TRBV15 | . | TRBD2 | TGTGCCACCAGCAGAGGGACTAGCGGGTTCGGAGAGACCCAGTACTTC | CATSRGTSGFGETQYF
TRBJ1-2 | TRBV7-9 | . | . | TGTGCCAGCAGCTTTGTTCCGGCAGGGGTTGAAGGCTACACCTTC | CASSFVPAGVEGYTF
TRBJ1-5 | TRBV6-4 | . | . | TGTGCCAGCAGTCTCGATGCGAGTCAGCCCCAGCATTTT | CASSLDASQPQHF
TRBJ2-3 | TRBV30 | . | . | TGTGCCCGGGGACTTCGGGCCGATACGCAGTATTTT | CARGLRADTQYF
TRBJ2-2 | TRBV5-6 | . | . | TGTGCCACCTTCCACCGGGCGAGAACCGGGGAGCTGTTTTTT | CATFHRARTGELFF
TRBJ2-2 | TRBV7-9 | . | TRBD1 | TGTGCCAGCGGCCGACAGGGGGCGACCGGGGAGCTGTTTTTT | CASGRQGATGELFF
TRBJ1-1 | TRBV18 | few | TRBD1 | TGTGCCAGCTCAAAAACATTGGGCACAGGGGGCAACACTGAAGCTTTCTTT | CASSKTLGTGGNTEAFF
TRBJ1-1 | TRBV15 | . | . | TGTGCCACCAGCAGCGGCAGCACTGAAGCTTTCTTT | CATSSGSTEAFF
TRBJ1-2 | TRBV5-1 | . | . | TGCGCCAGCAGCTTGGAACAGGGCCTGGGCGGCTACACCTTC | CASSLEQGLGGYTF
TRBJ2-5 | TRBV4-2 | . | TRBD1 | TGTGCCAGCAGCCAAGGAGACAGGGGGCCCCTGGGGGAGACCCAGTACTTC | CASSQGDRGPLGETQYF
TRBJ2-7 | TRBV19 | . | . | TGTGCCAGTGCCGGTCCTTCCTACGAGCAGTACTTC | CASAGPSYEQYF
TRBJ2-5 | TRBV7-9 | . | TRBD1 | TGTGCCAGCAGCCTGTCGGGACAGGGTAGGGTGGAGACCCAGTACTTC | CASSLSGQGRVETQYF
TRBJ1-2 | TRBV6-1 | . | . | TGTGCCAGCAGTGAGATAACAGCTAATAACCCCGGCTACACCTTC | CASSEITANNPGYTF
TRBJ1-1 | TRBV6-5 | few | . | TGTGCCAGCACCAACGGGGGGTATGCTTTCTTT | CASTNGGYAFF
TRBJ2-3 | TRBV25-1 | . | . | TGTGCCAGCAGTGAAAATTCGGGAGAGGCAGATACGCAGTATTTT | CASSENSGEADTQYF
TRBJ1-4 | TRBV25-1 | . | . | TGTGCCAGCAGTGACTATGGCAGAAGTGAAAAACTGTTTTTT | CASSDYGRSEKLFF
TRBJ2-6 | TRBV11-2 | . | . | TGTGCCAGCAGCTTAGCAGGGGTTGGGACTGGGGCCAACGTCCTGACTTTC | CASSLAGVGTGANVLTF
TRBJ1-3 | TRBV5-6 | . | . | TGTGCCAGCAGCCAGGGATCTGGAAACACCATATATTTT | CASSQGSGNTIYF
TRBJ1-5 | TRBV11-2 | . | . | TGTGCCAGCAGCCTAAACAAGGGTCAGCCCCAGCATTTT | CASSLNKGQPQHF
TRBJ1-4 | TRBV18 | once | . | TGTGCCAGCTCATTGGGTCTTTACGAAAAACTGTTTTTT | CASSLGLYEKLFF
TRBJ1-2 | TRBV10-3 | . | . | TGTGCCATTGGAACGGGCCCCGGGGATGGCTACACCTTC | CAIGTGPGDGYTF
TRBJ1-2 | TRBV19 | . | TRBD1 | TGTGCCAGTAGTATACCCATTTCAGGGGGCTTCTGGTATGGCTACACCTTC | CASSIPISGGFWYGYTF
TRBJ2-5 | TRBV7-2 | . | . | TGTGCCAGCAGCCCGGCCCAAGAGACCCAGTACTTC | CASSPAQETQYF
TRBJ1-1 | TRBV18 | . | . | TGTGCCAGCTCACCTTCGCTTCTCAGGGCGGGAACTGAAGCTTTCTTT | CASSPSLLRAGTEAFF
TRBJ1-1 | TRBV5-6 | . | TRBD1 | TGTGCCAGCAGCGACCGACAGGGGCGAGGGAGCACTGAAGCTTTCTTT | CASSDRQGRGSTEAFF
TRBJ1-1 | TRBV28 | few | TRBD1 | TGTGCCAGCAGATTATCAGACAGGGCTGAAGCTTTCTTT | CASRLSDRAEAFF
TRBJ2-1 | TRBV25-1 | . | TRBD1 | TGTGCCAGCGGACAGGGGGACAATGAGCAGTTCTTC | CASGQGDNEQFF
TRBJ2-4 | TRBV7-2 | . | TRBD2 | TGTGCCAGCAGCTACCCTAGCGGAAAAAACATTCAGTACTTC | CASSYPSGKNIQYF
TRBJ2-5 | TRBV6-5 | . | TRBD2 | TGTGCCAGGGGTCCGGGACTAGCGGCCCAAGAGACCCAGTACTTC | CARGPGLAAQETQYF
TRBJ2-1 | TRBV7-2 | . | TRBD2 | TGTGCCAGCAGCACCCCAGCGAACCGAGGACTAGCGGGACACAATGAGCAGTTCTTC | CASSTPANRGLAGHNEQFF
TRBJ2-7 | TRBV6-1 | . | . | TGTGCCAGCAATCCTGGGGGAACCCTTTACTACGAGCAGTACTTC | CASNPGGTLYYEQYF
TRBJ1-5 | TRBV28 | . | TRBD1 | TGTGCCAGCAGTACTAGGGACAGACTTAACCCCTATAGCAATCAGCCCCAGCATTTT | CASSTRDRLNPYSNQPQHF
TRBJ2-7 | TRBV14 | . | . | TGTGCCAGCAGCCAAGACTCCCTCGGGAGTATTAACTTC | CASSQDSLGSINF
TRBJ2-2 | TRBV5-1 | . | TRBD2 | TGCGCCAGCAGCTTGGGGGTAGCGGGAGCAGGCACCGGGGAGCTGTTTTTT | CASSLGVAGAGTGELFF